This record covers a single T cell receptor (beta chain). This specimen belongs to a study of CD8 T cells in Susac syndrome. The CDR3 consists of 15 residues. The V gene lost 1 base and the J gene lost 1 base, with 7 bases spanning the gap. The germline V gene has CDR1 LGHNA and CDR2 YSLEER. Both CD4+ and CD8+ T cells were negatively isolated, and TEMRA cells underwent FACS enrichment. An amount of RNA that ranged from roughly 0.5 to 1 ug was reverse transcribed with random hexamers. MiXCR, applied by TCRdb to the immunoSEQ multiplex PCR reads, yields one record per CDR3 protein. In the table there are hundreds of thousands of distinct CDR3 sequences, roughly 85% of which are singletons.

This TCR derives from a human donor with multiple sclerosis. The genes are TRBV4-3 and TRBJ2-2, with a weak D call TRBD1 (6 bases). The sequencing sample was made of CD8+ T cells from PBMCs. Here the CDR3 reads CASSQVQGNTGELFF. The CDR3 region has the DNA TGCGCCAGCAGCCAAGTACAGGGGAACACCGGGGAGCTGTTTTTT.